This TCR beta chain was sequenced in a study of cytomegalovirus exposure and HLA in healthy donors (dated by TCRdb to 2016 to 2017). At the level of the whole study: An earlier analysis of about 560 of the donors reported approximately 300 Gb of sequence data and approximately 120 million unique TCR beta sequences obtained from 180 million or so T cells. About 320 gigabases of sequencing data and 70 million to 100 million unique TCR sequences were included in an early release covering several hundred HLA-typed donors. Among the 398 genotyped donors, around 81% belonged to the genetic ancestry cluster associated with self-reported Caucasian donors. The study aimed to test whether signatures of past pathogen exposure could be identified by cataloging public T cell receptors. Using immunosequencing, the study profiled T cell repertoires from about 620 subjects and related those repertoires to cytomegalovirus serostatus. Besides the first cohort of roughly 660 subjects, a separate validation cohort made up of 120 different subjects was used. To predict cytomegalovirus infection status, the study brought together high-throughput TCR immunosequencing, statistical association of individual TCRs with disease status, and machine learning. A later analysis re-analyzed previously published TCR beta repertoires from 500 to 700 donors and added high-resolution HLA genotyping to study TCR occurrence patterns. In the later analysis, no new phenotypic data were used to find candidate immune exposures; instead, reliance was placed on TCR beta sequences and their occurrence across donors. To decide whether each TCR beta V gene segment behaved as functional or pseudogenic, an earlier analysis of several hundred of the donors relied on high-throughput TCR beta sequencing. Alongside the repertoire data, information on donor age, sex, ethnicity and CMV serostatus was compiled. Genome-wide SNP genotypes for about 65% of the 666 donors were used in a later genetic analysis, which treated that subset as a discovery cohort. Every repertoire in the discovery cohort had been generated on one and the same sequencing platform. Both class I and class II loci were covered by HLA typing, at four-digit resolution. Typing coverage varied by locus: roughly 629-640 donors for A, B, C, DRB1 and DQB1; roughly 520 for DQA1; approximately 610 for DPA1; roughly 450 for DPB1. Roughly 5 DR-DQ haplotypes were handled as single units for association and clustering, since linkage in the cohort was strong. Among 300 to 450 genotyped donors of the cohort, an average of approximately 240,000 unique TCR beta nucleotide sequences were sequenced per donor, roughly 20% of them non-productive. Points the paper makes about the study in general: In a later analysis, most CMV-associated TCR beta chains were found to appear HLA-restricted, with HLA associations seemingly driven largely by CMV exposure. In a later analysis, HLA-associated TCR beta chains were found to be more clonally expanded and to have lower generation probabilities than equally common non-associated chains. The study gave a list of under 200 TCR beta chains associated with cytomegalovirus. It was suggested by the authors that the approach could potentially be generalized to other disease states and immunological phenotypes. In an earlier analysis of over 550 of the donors, most TCR beta V segments were observed in productive rearrangements about 87% or about 30% of the time, broadly matching IMGT annotations. A later genetic analysis associated a missense DCLRE1C variant with V-gene and J-gene trimming of TCR beta chains, and an independent cohort replicated the association. While some public TCRs were present in many individuals, most TCR sequences turned up only very rarely across donors. Compared with the roughly 670-donor mean, donors in an Asian-associated ancestry cluster had fewer N-insertions in productive TCRs, according to a later genetic analysis. Strong co-occurrence of HLA alleles, especially DR and DQ, made assigning TCR associations to individual alleles difficult. Because some donors lacked HLA typing at each locus, the association tests relied only on the typed subset. In this cohort, only TCR beta chains were sequenced, and detectable features were limited by the absence of alpha or paired-chain data. Some IMGT-functional V segments, including TRBV6-2 and TRBV6-3, could not be distinguished by the 87-base-pair reads and were therefore excluded. A cluster of highly shared sequence variants was judged likely to be a technical artifact of the sequencing pipeline. A further reported finding was that TCR beta sequences accurately predicted the HLA-A and HLA-B alleles for most subjects in the first cohort. Three of the identified cytomegalovirus-associated TCR beta chains were confirmed in vitro to be specific for cytomegalovirus antigens. Linkage disequilibrium might explain the correlated functional status among segregating V segments, but an unknown experimental factor could not be excluded. Sequencing depth was assumed to be roughly uniform across donors in the presence/absence analyses, though that assumption may not hold. A later analysis found that TCR association rates varied across HLA loci, with DRB1 alleles showing the most associated TCRs and HLA-C alleles the fewest. CMV serostatus was the only immune exposure information available for the cohort. Specific HLA alleles were associated with 16,951 TCR beta sequences at a false discovery rate of 0.05 in a later analysis. The classifier was reported to diagnose cytomegalovirus status with high specificity and sensitivity in both the original and validation cohorts. According to a later analysis, parvovirus B19, influenza, CMV and Epstein-Barr virus appeared linked to several top co-occurrence clusters. Because counts were too low, under 20 rarely observed V segments, including chromosome 9 orphons, were left out of the earlier analysis of about 620 of the donors.

This clone was seen a handful of times. Its antigen target is currently unknown. No much larger clone is present one base from it, and per-base qualities are unavailable. Receptor amplification or capture employed the immunoSEQ multiplex PCR assay. The multiplex PCR relied on a mix of 60 forward primers for TCR Vbeta segments and 13 reverse primers for TCR Jbeta segments. The CDR3 region of rearranged TCR beta genes was amplified from genomic DNA with a multiplex PCR assay. On the Illumina HiSeq System, the amplified TCR beta libraries were sequenced as 87-base-pair reads. The authors' analysis ran thus. A later analysis counted tens of millions of unique TCR beta chains across the 650 to 700 repertoires, and 9 million to 14 million of these chains were shared by at least two donors. A nearest-neighbor algorithm error-corrected the raw reads and collapsed the reads into unique sequences, merging closely related sequences to remove PCR and sequencing errors. V, D and J gene segments were assigned by aligning CDR3 sequences to IMGT reference sequences. For a sequence to be retained, a match of at least six nucleotides to both a V gene segment and a J gene segment was required. A rearrangement was called productive if the CDR3 had no stop codons and remained in frame with V and J, and every other rearrangement was called non-productive. Following IMGT convention, CDR3 was defined as the stretch from the second conserved V-encoded cysteine to the conserved J-encoded phenylalanine. The earlier analysis of about 620 of the donors excluded sequences that lacked an unambiguous match to a single V gene segment. An earlier analysis of some 610 of the donors called V segments functional above 56.7% productive rearrangements and segregating when the between-donor standard deviation exceeded 5%. A statistical classification framework was built to diagnose cytomegalovirus status from the catalog of TCR beta chain sequences. In a later analysis, V and J genes were assigned by comparing TCR nucleotide sequences against IMGT/GENE-DB human TR gene sequences. The TCRdist pipeline was used in a later analysis to assign CDR3 sequences and most-parsimonious VDJ recombination scenarios. A later analysis defined each TCR beta chain by its CDR3 amino acid sequence plus V-gene family, and excluded reads lacking a unique V-gene family. As a way to deal with suspected cross-contamination and a sequencing artifact, a later analysis dropped 450 to 600 nucleotide sequences that were highly shared and had low generation probability. In a later analysis, a clonal expansion index was calculated for each public chain from normalized within-repertoire ranks of inferred template counts. Generation probabilities in a later analysis came from a VDJ recombination model fitted to out-of-frame rearrangements, and those results were checked against IGoR. Hypergeometric tests were used in a later analysis to score TCR-TCR, TCR-HLA and TCR-CMV co-occurrence, with a repertoire-size bias correction applied to the TCR pairs. False discovery rates were estimated in a later analysis by permuting HLA or CMV assignments 20 times. A later analysis grouped co-occurring TCRs with DBSCAN, adding TCRdist sequence similarity when clustering within HLA-allele-positive subsets. Repertoires with fewer than 30,000 or more than 120,000 public chains were left out of co-occurrence clustering, as were a handful of repertoires with anomalous nucleotide sharing. As stored in TCRdb, this immuneACCESS dataset retains in-frame rearrangements with V and J assigned. A fraction of the clones does not appear; measured against another copy, unresolved V genes explain less than half of the discrepancy, and the remainder lacks a known reason. V and J calls and clone size are given by that table; D and trimming were obtained from the DNA. The sample yields over 130,000 clones; around 60% were counted once. 6% to 8.5% of the sample rests with the top ten.

The cohort comprised 670 or so healthy bone marrow donors. At the time of sampling, all cohort members were nominally healthy, though unrecorded immune exposures were likely present. The donor was CMV seropositive and belonged to the group of more than 250 seropositive cohort members. A peripheral blood sample was provided by each donor, and peripheral blood mononuclear cells were used for TCR beta sequencing. Genomic DNA extraction from the blood cell samples was performed with the Qiagen DNeasy Blood Extraction Kit. The CDR3 numbers 15 residues from cysteine through phenylalanine. The entry retains the CDR3 DNA only, 45 bases that are in frame from base 1. Trimming takes 6 bases off V and 7 bases off J; junction bases not matched to a gene: 6. The germline V gene provides CDR1 SGHTA and CDR2 FQGTGA.

The source material was PBMCs. The chain is made from TRBV7-3 and TRBJ2-2, with 12 central nucleotides matching TRBD2. The TCR was taken from a woman aged 55-70 years in good health and CMV-seropositive. The sequenced DNA is TGTGCCAGCAGGAGACTAGCGGGAGAGGGCGGGGAGCTGTTTTTT. Its product reads: CASRRLAGEGGELFF.